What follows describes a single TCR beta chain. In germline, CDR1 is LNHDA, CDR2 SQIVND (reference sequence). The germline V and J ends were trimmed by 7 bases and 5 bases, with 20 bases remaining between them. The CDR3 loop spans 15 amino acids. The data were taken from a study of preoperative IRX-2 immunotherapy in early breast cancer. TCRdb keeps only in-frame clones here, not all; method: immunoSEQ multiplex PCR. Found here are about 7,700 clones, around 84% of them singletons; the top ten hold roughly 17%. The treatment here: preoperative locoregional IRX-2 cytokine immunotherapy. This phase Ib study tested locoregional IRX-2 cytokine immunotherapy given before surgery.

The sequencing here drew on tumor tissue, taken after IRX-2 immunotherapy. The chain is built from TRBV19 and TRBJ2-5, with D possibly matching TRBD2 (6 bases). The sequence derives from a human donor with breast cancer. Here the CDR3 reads CASTGAGRPTETQYF. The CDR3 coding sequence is TGTGCCAGTACCGGGGCGGGGAGGCCAACGGAGACCCAGTACTTC.